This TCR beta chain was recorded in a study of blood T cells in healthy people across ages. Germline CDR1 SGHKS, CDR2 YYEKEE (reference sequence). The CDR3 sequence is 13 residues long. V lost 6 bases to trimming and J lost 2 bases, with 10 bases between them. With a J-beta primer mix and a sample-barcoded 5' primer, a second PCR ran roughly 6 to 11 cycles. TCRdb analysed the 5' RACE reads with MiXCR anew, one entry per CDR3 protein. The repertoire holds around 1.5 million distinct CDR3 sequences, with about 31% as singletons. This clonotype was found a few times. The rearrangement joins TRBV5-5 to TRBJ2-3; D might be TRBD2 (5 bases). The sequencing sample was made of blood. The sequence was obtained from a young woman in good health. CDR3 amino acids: CASTRDFTDTQYF. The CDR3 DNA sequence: TGTGCCAGCACTCGGGATTTCACAGATACGCAGTATTTT.